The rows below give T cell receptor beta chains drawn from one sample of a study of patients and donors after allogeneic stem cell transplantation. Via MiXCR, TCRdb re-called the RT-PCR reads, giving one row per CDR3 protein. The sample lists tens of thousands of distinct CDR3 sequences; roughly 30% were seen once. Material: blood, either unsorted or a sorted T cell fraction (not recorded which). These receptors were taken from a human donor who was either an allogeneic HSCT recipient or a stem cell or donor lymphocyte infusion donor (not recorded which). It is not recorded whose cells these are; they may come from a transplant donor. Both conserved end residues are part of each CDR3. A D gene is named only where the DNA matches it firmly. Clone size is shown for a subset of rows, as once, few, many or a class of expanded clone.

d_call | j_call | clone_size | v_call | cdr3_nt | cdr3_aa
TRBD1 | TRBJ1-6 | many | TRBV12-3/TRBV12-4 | TGTGCCAGCAGACGAGGGACAGATAATTCACCCCTCCACTTT | CASRRGTDNSPLHF
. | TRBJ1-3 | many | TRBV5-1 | TGCGCCAGCAGCTTGGGGACGGACTCTGGAAACACCATATATTTT | CASSLGTDSGNTIYF
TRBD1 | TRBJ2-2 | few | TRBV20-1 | TGCAGTGCTAGAGATCTGGGACAGGGTAACGCCGGGGAGCTGTTTTTT | CSARDLGQGNAGELFF
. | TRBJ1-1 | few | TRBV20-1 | TGCAGTGCTAGCCTCGCGACATTCATGAACACTGAAGCTTTCTTT | CSASLATFMNTEAFF
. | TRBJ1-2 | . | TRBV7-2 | TGTGCCAGCAGCCAGTCTACCGGGACATATGGCTACACCTTC | CASSQSTGTYGYTF
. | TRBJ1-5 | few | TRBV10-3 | TGTGCCATCAGTGAGGGGACTGGGAATCAGCCCCAGCATTTT | CAISEGTGNQPQHF
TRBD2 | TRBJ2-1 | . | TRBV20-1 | TGCAGTGCTAGAATGGCGGGAGGGCCCTACAATGAGCAGTTCTTC | CSARMAGGPYNEQFF
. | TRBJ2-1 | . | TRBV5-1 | TGCGCCAGCAGCCAGGGGGACTTTCCCTATGAGCAGTTCTTC | CASSQGDFPYEQFF
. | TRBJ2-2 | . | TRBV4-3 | TGCGCCAGCAGCCCCCTGAACACCGGGGAGCTGTTTTTT | CASSPLNTGELFF
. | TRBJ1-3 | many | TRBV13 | TGTGCCAGCAGCCGTCGTGAAGGTAGCTCTGGAAACACCATATATTTT | CASSRREGSSGNTIYF
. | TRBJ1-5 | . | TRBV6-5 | TGTGCCAGCAGCATCCGGGACAGCAATCAGCCCCAGCATTTT | CASSIRDSNQPQHF
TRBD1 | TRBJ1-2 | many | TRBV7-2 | TGTGCCAGCAGTTCCTACCCCCTTGACAGGGGGCATGGCTACACCTTC | CASSSYPLDRGHGYTF
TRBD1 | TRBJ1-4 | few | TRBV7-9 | TGTGCCAGCAGCTCCGAACGGGACAGGCCTCTGAATGAAAAACTGTTTTTT | CASSSERDRPLNEKLFF
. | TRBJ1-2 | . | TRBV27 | TGTGCCAGCAGTTTTAAGAGCTCCTATGGCTACACCTTC | CASSFKSSYGYTF
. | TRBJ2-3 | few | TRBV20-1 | TGCAGTGCCGAGCCCTGGGGGAGTTGGGTCACAGATACGCAGTATTTT | CSAEPWGSWVTDTQYF
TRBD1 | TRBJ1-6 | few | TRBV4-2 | TGTGCCAGCAGCCAAGATCCCGGGCAGGGGGAATATAATTCACCCCTCCACTTT | CASSQDPGQGEYNSPLHF
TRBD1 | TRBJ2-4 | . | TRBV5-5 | TGTGCCAGCAGCTTCCACCCGGGACAGGGGGCAACCATTCAGTACTTC | CASSFHPGQGATIQYF
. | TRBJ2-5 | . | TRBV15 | TGTGCCACCAGCAGTCGACAGCCCCGAGAGACCCAGTACTTC | CATSSRQPRETQYF
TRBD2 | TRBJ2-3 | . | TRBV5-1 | TGCGCCAGCAGCTTGGCTGTTATAGGAGCGGGAGAAGATACGCAGTATTTT | CASSLAVIGAGEDTQYF
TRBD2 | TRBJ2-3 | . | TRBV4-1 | TGCGCCAGCAGCCAAACACATACCGGGACTAGCGGGAGGGGAACTACGCAGTATTTT | CASSQTHTGTSGRGTTQYF
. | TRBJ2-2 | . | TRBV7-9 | TGTGCCAGCAGCCCTACCACTAGATCCCCGAGCACCGGGGAGCTGTTTTTT | CASSPTTRSPSTGELFF
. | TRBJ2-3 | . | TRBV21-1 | TGTGCCAGCAGCGCACGACAGGGGAGCTTTCTGGCAGATACGCAGTATTTT | CASSARQGSFLADTQYF
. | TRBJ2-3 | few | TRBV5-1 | TGCGCCAGCAGCTTGGTACCGCCTACGGATACGCAGTATTTT | CASSLVPPTDTQYF
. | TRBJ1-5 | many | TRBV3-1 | TGTGCCAGCAGCCAAACAGGTAATCAGCCCCAGCATTTT | CASSQTGNQPQHF
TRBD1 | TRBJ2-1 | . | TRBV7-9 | TGTGCCAGCAGTACGACAGGGAGCTCCTACAATGAGCAGTTCTTC | CASSTTGSSYNEQFF
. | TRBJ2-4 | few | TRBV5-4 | TGTGCCAGCAGCCGCGAAAAGTCAACCAAAAACATTCAGTACTTC | CASSREKSTKNIQYF
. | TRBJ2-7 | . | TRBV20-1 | TGCAGTGCCCCGGATTACTACGAGCAGTACTTC | CSAPDYYEQYF
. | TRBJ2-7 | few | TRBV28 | TGTGCCAGCAGTTCCTATGTACTGGACGAGCAGTACTTC | CASSSYVLDEQYF
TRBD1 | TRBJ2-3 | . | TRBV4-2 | TGTGCCAGCAGCCCGTCCAGGGGGCTTAGCACAGATACGCAGTATTTT | CASSPSRGLSTDTQYF
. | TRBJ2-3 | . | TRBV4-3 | TGCGCCAGCAGCCAAGGAGACTGGCCAGATACGCAGTATTTT | CASSQGDWPDTQYF
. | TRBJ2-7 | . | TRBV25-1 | TGTGCCAGCAGTGAATTCAGGGGAGCGCGGAACGAGCAGTACTTC | CASSEFRGARNEQYF
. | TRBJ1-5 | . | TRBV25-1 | TGTGCCAGCAGTGAATATGGAGGGAGCAGCAATCAGCCCCAGCATTTT | CASSEYGGSSNQPQHF
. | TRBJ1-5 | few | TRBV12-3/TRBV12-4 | TGTGCCAGCAGTCCATCGGTTCGGCCCCAGCATTTT | CASSPSVRPQHF
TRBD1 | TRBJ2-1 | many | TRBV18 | TGTGCCAGCTCCAGGGACAGTTCCTACAATGAGCAGTTCTTC | CASSRDSSYNEQFF
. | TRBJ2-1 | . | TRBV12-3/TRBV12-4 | TGTGCCAGCAGCCGGGCCGCTCCTACCACCAATGAGCAGTTCTTC | CASSRAAPTTNEQFF
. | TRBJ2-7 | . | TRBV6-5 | TGTGCCAGCAGTTACCAACAGGGTAGCTCCTACGAGCAGTACTTC | CASSYQQGSSYEQYF
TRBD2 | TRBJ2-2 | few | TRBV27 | TGTGCCAGCACTCAACTAGCGACCTTGAACACCGGGGAGCTGTTTTTT | CASTQLATLNTGELFF
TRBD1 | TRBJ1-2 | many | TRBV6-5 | TGTGCCAGCAGTTACTCGTCGCAGGGGGACTATGGCTACACCTTC | CASSYSSQGDYGYTF
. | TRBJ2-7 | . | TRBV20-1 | TGCAGTGCTAGAGCAGCGAGCTCCTACGAGCAGTACTTC | CSARAASSYEQYF
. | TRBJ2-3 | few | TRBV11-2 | TGTGCCAGCAGCAAACTAGCCTCCTTGGGCGATACGCAGTATTTT | CASSKLASLGDTQYF
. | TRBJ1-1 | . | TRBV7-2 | TGTGCCAGCAGCTCCGGGAAGAGGGTTGAAGCTTTCTTT | CASSSGKRVEAFF
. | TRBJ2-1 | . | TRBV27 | TGTGCCAGCAGTTGGGGGAATGAGCAGTTCTTC | CASSWGNEQFF
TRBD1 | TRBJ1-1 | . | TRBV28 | TGTGCCAGCCCAGGGACAGGGTTGAGCACTGAAGCTTTCTTT | CASPGTGLSTEAFF
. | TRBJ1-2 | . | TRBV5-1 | TGCGCCAGCAGCTTCGCCGGACAGGGCTACACCTTC | CASSFAGQGYTF
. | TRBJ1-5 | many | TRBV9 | TGTGCCAGCAGCGTAGGTCCCAATCAGCCCCAGCATTTT | CASSVGPNQPQHF
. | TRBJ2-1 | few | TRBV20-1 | TGCAGTGCCAAATTAGCGCCTTTCAATGAGCAGTTCTTC | CSAKLAPFNEQFF
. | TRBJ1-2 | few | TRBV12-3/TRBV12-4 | TGTGCCAGCAGTTTAATGGGCTATGGCTACACCTTC | CASSLMGYGYTF
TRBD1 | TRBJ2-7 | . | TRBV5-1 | TGCGCCAGCAGCTTGGAGTACAGGGGAAGCGAGCAGTACTTC | CASSLEYRGSEQYF
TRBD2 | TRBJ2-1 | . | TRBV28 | TGTGCCAGCAGTCGCCGGCCGGGACTAGCGCTTGTCAATGAGCAGTTCTTC | CASSRRPGLALVNEQFF
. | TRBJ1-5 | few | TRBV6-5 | TGTGCCAGCAGTTATGGGCCCTCGGGCAATCAGCCCCAGCATTTT | CASSYGPSGNQPQHF
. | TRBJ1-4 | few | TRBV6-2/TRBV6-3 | TGTGCCAGCACCCGGAATTCAGTGACCCCCAACGAAAAACTGTTTTTT | CASTRNSVTPNEKLFF
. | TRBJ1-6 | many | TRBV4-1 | TGCGCCAGCAGCCAAAGGCAGGACCTAGGGTCACCCCTCCACTTT | CASSQRQDLGSPLHF
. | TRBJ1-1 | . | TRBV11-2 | TGTGCCAGCAGCATACGACCTCTACAGGGATGGGGCACTGAAGCTTTCTTT | CASSIRPLQGWGTEAFF
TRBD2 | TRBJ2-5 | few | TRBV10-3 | TGTGCCATCAGTGAGTCGGGAGGGCAAGAGACCCAGTACTTC | CAISESGGQETQYF